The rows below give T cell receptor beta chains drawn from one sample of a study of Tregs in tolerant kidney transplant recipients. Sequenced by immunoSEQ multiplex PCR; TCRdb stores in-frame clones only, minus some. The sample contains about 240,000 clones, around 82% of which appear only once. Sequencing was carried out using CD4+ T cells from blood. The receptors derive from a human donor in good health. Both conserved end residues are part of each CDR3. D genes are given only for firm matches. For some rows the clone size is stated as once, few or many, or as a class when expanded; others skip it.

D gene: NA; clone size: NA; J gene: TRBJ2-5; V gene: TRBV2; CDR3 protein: CASSPLITGETQYF; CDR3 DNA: TGTGCCAGCAGCCCCCTGATCACTGGGGAGACCCAGTACTTC
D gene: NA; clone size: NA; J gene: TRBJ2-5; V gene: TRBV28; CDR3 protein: CASSLAGETQYF; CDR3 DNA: TGTGCCAGCAGCCTTGCGGGAGAGACCCAGTACTTC
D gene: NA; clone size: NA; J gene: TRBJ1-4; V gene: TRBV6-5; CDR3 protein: CASSYRGEGEKLFF; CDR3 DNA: TGTGCCAGCAGTTACAGGGGTGAGGGTGAAAAACTGTTTTTT
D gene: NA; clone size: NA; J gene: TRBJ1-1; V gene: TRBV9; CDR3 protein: CASSAGMGTEAFF; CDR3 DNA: TGTGCCAGCAGCGCCGGTATGGGGACTGAAGCTTTCTTT
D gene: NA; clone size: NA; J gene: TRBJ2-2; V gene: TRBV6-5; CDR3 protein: CASSYGAERHTGELFF; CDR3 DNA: TGTGCCAGCAGCTACGGGGCCGAGCGGCACACCGGGGAGCTGTTTTTT
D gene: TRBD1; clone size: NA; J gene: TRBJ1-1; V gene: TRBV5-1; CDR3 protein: CASSLDRGVENTEAFF; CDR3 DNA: TGCGCCAGCAGCTTGGACAGGGGAGTAGAGAACACTGAAGCTTTCTTT
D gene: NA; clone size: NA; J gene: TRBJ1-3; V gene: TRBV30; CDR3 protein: CAWLRLSGNTIYF; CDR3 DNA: TGTGCCTGGCTGCGTCTATCTGGAAACACCATATATTTT
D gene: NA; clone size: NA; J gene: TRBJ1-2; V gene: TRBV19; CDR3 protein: CASSIPQLVGYGYTF; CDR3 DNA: TGTGCCAGTAGTATCCCGCAGTTAGTCGGCTATGGCTACACCTTC
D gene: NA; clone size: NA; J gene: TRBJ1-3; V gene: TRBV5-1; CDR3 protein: CASKEMPSSGNTIYF; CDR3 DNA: TGCGCCAGCAAAGAGATGCCTAGCTCTGGAAACACCATATATTTT
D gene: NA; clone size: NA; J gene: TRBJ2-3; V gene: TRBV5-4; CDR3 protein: CASSYYGLTGTDTQYF; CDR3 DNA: TGTGCCAGCAGCTACTATGGACTTACTGGCACAGATACGCAGTATTTT
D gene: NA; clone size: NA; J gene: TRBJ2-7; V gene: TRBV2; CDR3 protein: CASSSDFYEQYF; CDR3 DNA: TGTGCCAGCAGCTCCGACTTTTACGAGCAGTACTTC
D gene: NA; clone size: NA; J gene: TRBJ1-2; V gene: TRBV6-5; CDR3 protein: CASSALVAGASGYTF; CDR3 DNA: TGTGCCAGCAGTGCCCTCGTGGCGGGGGCTAGTGGCTACACCTTC
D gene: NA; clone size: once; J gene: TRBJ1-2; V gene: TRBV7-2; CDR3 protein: CASRATPNYGYTF; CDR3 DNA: TGTGCCAGCAGGGCGACGCCTAACTATGGCTACACCTTC